The clone carrying this T cell receptor (beta chain) appeared once. The data belong to a study of CD4+ T cells in melanoma. V dropped 4 bases and J dropped 5 bases, with 14 bases sitting between them. Germline assignment: CDR1 SQVTM and CDR2 ANQGSEA. The CDR3 has 13 amino acids. Measured with immunoSEQ multiplex PCR; TCRdb has only the in-frame clones, and not every one. This table holds roughly 140,000 clones, nearly 95% found once. This chain connects TRBV29-1 to TRBJ2-5; D possibly matches TRBD1 or TRBD2 (6 bases each). The clonotype was recovered from a human donor with melanoma. The CDR3 protein is CSVAGGALETQYF. In DNA, the CDR3 is TGCAGCGTTGCCGGGGGCGCCTTGGAGACCCAGTACTTC.